A selection of T cell receptor beta chains follows, all from one sample in a study of shared clonotypes between healthy human individuals. The data were produced by immunoSEQ multiplex PCR, yet TCRdb's version contains in-frame clones alone and is incomplete. The table records a few million clones, 90% to 97% of them present only once. What was sequenced was naive CD4+ T cells sorted from blood. The receptors originated from a man between 18 and 29 years old in good health. Both conserved end residues are part of each CDR3. A D gene is named only where the DNA matches it firmly. Only some rows state a clone size, as once, few, many or a class for expanded clones.

D	J	size	V	CDR3	DNA
.	TRBJ1-5	.	TRBV5-1	CASSAGPTNQPQHF	TGCGCCAGCAGCGCGGGACCGACAAATCAGCCCCAGCATTTT
.	TRBJ2-5	.	TRBV10-3	CAISANRDAGETQYF	TGTGCCATCAGTGCGAACAGGGACGCAGGAGAGACCCAGTACTTC
.	TRBJ1-2	.	TRBV19	CASSISGDSNYGYTF	TGTGCCAGTAGTATTTCGGGCGATTCGAACTATGGCTACACCTTC
.	TRBJ1-2	.	TRBV6-5	CASNDPGYGYTF	TGTGCCAGCAACGACCCAGGCTATGGCTACACCTTC
TRBD2	TRBJ2-7	.	TRBV7-9	CASSPEAGREGSYEQYF	TGTGCCAGCAGCCCCGAGGCCGGCAGGGAGGGCTCCTACGAGCAGTACTTC
.	TRBJ1-2	.	TRBV5-4	CASSLGEDYGYTF	TGTGCCAGCAGCTTGGGGGAGGACTATGGCTACACCTTC
TRBD2	TRBJ2-3	.	TRBV4-1	CASSRILSGGSTDTQYF	TGCGCCAGCAGCCGCATCCTCAGCGGGGGTAGCACAGATACGCAGTATTTT
.	TRBJ1-1	.	TRBV6-1	CASSVPDGRAFF	TGTGCCAGCAGTGTTCCAGACGGGAGAGCTTTCTTT
.	TRBJ2-5	.	TRBV18	CASSPQEVGETQYF	TGTGCCAGCTCACCGCAGGAGGTTGGAGAGACCCAGTACTTC
.	TRBJ1-2	.	TRBV7-9	CASSLRYFEQGGYTF	TGTGCCAGCAGCTTACGGTACTTCGAACAAGGCGGCTACACCTTC
.	TRBJ2-4	.	TRBV10-2	CASSASLVAKNIQYF	TGCGCCAGCAGCGCCTCCCTGGTAGCCAAAAACATTCAGTACTTC
.	TRBJ1-1	.	TRBV6-1	CASSAHTAGNTEAFF	TGTGCCAGCAGTGCGCACACGGCGGGGAACACTGAAGCTTTCTTT
.	TRBJ2-1	.	TRBV2	CASRGPTPSSYNEQFF	TGTGCCAGCAGGGGCCCAACTCCGAGCTCCTACAATGAGCAGTTCTTC
TRBD1	TRBJ1-5	.	TRBV15	CATSRGQGLGEPQHF	TGTGCCACCAGCAGGGGACAGGGGCTGGGAGAGCCCCAGCATTTT
.	TRBJ2-3	.	TRBV6-1	CASSAGGAGSDTQYF	TGTGCCAGCAGTGCTGGGGGAGCAGGTTCAGATACGCAGTATTTT
TRBD2	TRBJ2-1	.	TRBV5-1	CASSSRRPSGSQWGEQFF	TGCGCCAGCAGCTCCAGACGCCCTAGCGGGAGTCAGTGGGGGGAGCAGTTCTTC
TRBD1	TRBJ2-3	.	TRBV5-4	CASSFDRGIDTQYF	TGTGCCAGCAGCTTTGACAGGGGGATAGATACGCAGTATTTT
TRBD1	TRBJ2-5	.	TRBV7-2	CASSPGTVGGTQYF	TGTGCCAGCAGCCCGGGGACAGTAGGTGGGACCCAGTACTTC
TRBD1	TRBJ2-2	once	TRBV7-2	CASSLGQANTGELFF	TGTGCCAGCAGCTTGGGACAGGCAAACACCGGGGAGCTGTTTTTT
.	TRBJ1-2	.	TRBV20-1	CSATETLGYTF	TGCAGTGCCACGGAAACTCTAGGCTACACCTTC
.	TRBJ1-2	.	TRBV27	CASSFSQGRTLNYGYTF	TGTGCCAGCAGTTTCTCCCAGGGGCGGACCTTAAACTATGGCTACACCTTC
TRBD2	TRBJ2-1	.	TRBV11-3	CASSTSPGLFNEQFF	TGTGCCAGCAGCACCTCCCCGGGACTATTCAATGAGCAGTTCTTC
.	TRBJ1-3	.	TRBV7-9	CASSLTRGTGNTIYF	TGTGCCAGCAGCTTAACGAGGGGGACTGGAAACACCATATATTTT
.	TRBJ2-1	.	TRBV30	CAWSIRTTNEQFF	TGTGCCTGGAGTATAAGGACTACTAATGAGCAGTTCTTC
TRBD2	TRBJ2-7	.	TRBV6-6	CASSTGLAGGGYEQYF	TGTGCCAGCAGTACGGGACTAGCGGGAGGGGGCTACGAGCAGTACTTC
.	TRBJ2-3	few	TRBV6-5	CASSYSRADTQYF	TGTGCCAGCAGTTACTCGAGGGCAGATACGCAGTATTTT
.	TRBJ2-5	.	TRBV30	CAWSKTRRDQETQYF	TGTGCCTGGAGTAAGACTAGAAGGGATCAGGAGACCCAGTACTTC
.	TRBJ2-5	.	TRBV25-1	CASSIRRGSRQETQYF	TGTGCCAGCAGTATCCGAAGAGGGAGTCGCCAAGAGACCCAGTACTTC
.	TRBJ2-7	.	TRBV10-3	CAAGSSYEQYF	TGTGCCGCCGGGAGTAGCTACGAGCAGTACTTC
.	TRBJ2-1	.	TRBV4-3	CASSQEGGNEQFF	TGCGCCAGCAGCCAAGAAGGGGGCAATGAGCAGTTCTTC
TRBD1	TRBJ1-2	.	TRBV7-6	CASSLVTGEVGYTF	TGTGCCAGCAGCTTAGTGACAGGGGAGGTTGGCTACACCTTC
TRBD1	TRBJ1-4	.	TRBV4-1	CASSPSVTGGKKLFF	TGCGCCAGCAGCCCATCGGTGACAGGGGGTAAAAAACTGTTTTTT
.	TRBJ2-5	.	TRBV28	CASSFLRETQYF	TGTGCCAGCAGTTTTCTACGGGAGACCCAGTACTTC
.	TRBJ2-1	.	TRBV28	CASSFRPGLNEQFF	TGTGCCAGCAGTTTCCGACCCGGGCTAAATGAGCAGTTCTTC
.	TRBJ1-5	.	TRBV19	CASRQQNQPQHF	TGTGCCAGTCGGCAGCAGAATCAGCCCCAGCATTTT
.	TRBJ1-6	once	TRBV14	CASSQGRGSPLHF	TGTGCCAGCAGCCAAGGGAGGGGTTCACCCCTCCACTTT
.	TRBJ1-2	.	TRBV18	CASSPSTGNYGYTF	TGTGCCAGCTCACCATCCACAGGAAACTATGGCTACACCTTC
.	TRBJ1-1	.	TRBV7-6	CASSRTENTEAFF	TGTGCCAGCAGCCGAACAGAGAACACTGAAGCTTTCTTT
.	TRBJ2-5	.	TRBV5-4	CASSLRSQGRETQYF	TGTGCCAGCAGCTTGAGGTCCCAGGGAAGAGAGACCCAGTACTTC
TRBD1	TRBJ1-2	once	TRBV6-1	CASSRTGDGYTF	TGTGCCAGCAGCCGGACAGGTGATGGCTACACCTTC
.	TRBJ1-2	.	TRBV21-1	CASSFSDWHGYTF	TGTGCCAGCAGCTTTTCGGATTGGCATGGCTACACCTTC
.	TRBJ2-7	once	TRBV6-6	CASSGTYASYEQYF	TGTGCCAGCAGCGGGACTTACGCCTCCTACGAGCAGTACTTC
.	TRBJ2-5	.	TRBV7-9	CASSLGSLARETQYF	TGTGCCAGCAGCTTGGGGAGCCTAGCTCGAGAGACCCAGTACTTC
.	TRBJ1-1	.	TRBV28	CASSLRMNTEAFF	TGTGCCAGCAGTTTAAGAATGAACACTGAAGCTTTCTTT
.	TRBJ1-2	.	TRBV5-1	CASSEDGNYGYTF	TGCGCCAGCAGCGAGGACGGAAACTATGGCTACACCTTC
.	TRBJ2-1	.	TRBV5-1	CASSLARGMDEQFF	TGCGCCAGCAGCTTGGCCAGGGGAATGGATGAGCAGTTCTTC
.	TRBJ1-6	.	TRBV2	CASRLGRSSNSPLHF	TGTGCCAGCAGACTAGGTAGAAGTAGTAATTCACCCCTCCACTTT
TRBD1	TRBJ1-2	.	TRBV6-5	CASSYGRGSNGYTF	TGTGCCAGCAGTTACGGCAGGGGGAGTAATGGCTACACCTTC
.	TRBJ2-7	.	TRBV6-6	CASSYSHRGARDEQYF	TGTGCCAGCAGTTACTCGCATCGTGGGGCGAGGGACGAGCAGTACTTC
.	TRBJ1-1	.	TRBV6-6	CASKNLQGNEAFF	TGTGCCAGCAAGAATTTACAGGGCAACGAAGCTTTCTTT
TRBD2	TRBJ2-2	.	TRBV6-7	CASSYGGREANTGELFF	TGTGCCAGCAGTTACGGCGGGAGAGAGGCGAACACCGGGGAGCTGTTTTTT
TRBD1	TRBJ1-1	.	TRBV29-1	CSSAGKGQGLEAFF	TGCAGCTCAGCGGGAAAAGGACAGGGCCTTGAAGCTTTCTTT
TRBD1	TRBJ2-7	.	TRBV11-2	CASKKGGQGYEQYF	TGTGCCAGCAAGAAAGGGGGACAGGGCTACGAGCAGTACTTC
.	TRBJ1-1	.	TRBV6-1	CASNVFMNTEAFF	TGTGCCAGCAATGTCTTCATGAACACTGAAGCTTTCTTT
.	TRBJ2-7	.	TRBV10-3	CAISGLGDPQYF	TGTGCCATCAGTGGTCTAGGGGACCCGCAGTACTTC